The next 21 T cell receptor beta chains were all read from a single sample in a study of shared clonotypes between healthy human individuals. Some clones are missing from TCRdb's copy, which holds only in-frame ones; the method was immunoSEQ multiplex PCR. The profile shows roughly 1 million clones, about 70% of them singletons. Sequencing used memory CD4+ T cells sorted from blood. The subset: CD45RA-negative fraction. These receptors were taken from a man between 18 and 35 years old in good health.

This chain uses TRBV4-1 with TRBJ2-3, with D possibly matching TRBD2 (5 bases). Trimming took 1 base from V and 0 from J, leaving 11 bases between them. This CDR3 spans 16 amino acids. Germline-derived CDR1 and CDR2 are MGHRA and YSYEKL. The CDR3 nucleotides read TGCGCCAGCAGCCAAGGAGGAGGACCTAGCACAGATACGCAGTATTTT. Its protein is CASSQGGGPSTDTQYF.

This clone has only a few counts. The rearrangement uses TRBV19 and TRBJ1-6, with 8 positions matching TRBD1. The germline gives CDR1 LNHDA, CDR2 SQIVND (reference sequence). The CDR3 has 14 amino acids. J was trimmed by 7 bases and V by 4 bases; bases with no gene match: 3. The DNA of the CDR3 is TGTGCCAGTAGTACAGGGGGCGGGAATTCACCCCTCCACTTT. This sequence encodes CASSTGGGNSPLHF.

The V gene is TRBV2, the J gene TRBJ2-3; 9 bases fit TRBD2. The CDR3 consists of 14 residues. Germline CDR1 is SNHLY and CDR2 is FYNNEI. The junction had 5 bases not matched to a gene; V was cut back by 5 bases and J by 5 bases. The CDR3 loop is CASSPRLAVDTQYF. The CDR3, as DNA: TGTGCCAGCAGTCCCCGACTAGCGGTAGATACGCAGTATTTT.

The chain uses TRBV28 and TRBJ2-2; D is tentatively TRBD1 or TRBD2 (5 bases each). The length of the CDR3 is 16 residues. The germline gives CDR1 MDHEN, CDR2 SYDVKM. V gave up 3 bases and J gave up 3 bases, with 14 bases separating them. CDR3 nucleotides: TGTGCCAGCAGTTTGAGGATGTGGGGGTACACCGGGGAGCTGTTTTTT. It yields the protein CASSLRMWGYTGELFF.

The V gene is TRBV6-5, the J gene TRBJ1-6; unclear D gene. The V end lost 0 bases, the J end lost 4 bases, and 7 bases lay between the germline ends. The germline V gene has CDR1 MNHEY and CDR2 SVGAGI. CDR3 length equals 15 residues. CDR3 coding DNA: TGTGCCAGCAGTTACTCCGACGGGTATAATTCACCCCTCCACTTT. This translates into CASSYSDGYNSPLHF.

The chain carries TRBV7-9 and TRBJ2-5, with 9 bases that match TRBD2. Germline CDR1 reads SEHNR; CDR2 reads FQNEAQ (reference sequence). The CDR3 sequence is 13 residues long. V trimming: 5 bases; J trimming: 5 bases; junction bases outside the gene matches: 3. CDR3 region: CASSAGTSETQYF. The CDR3 DNA reads TGTGCCAGCAGCGCCGGGACTAGCGAGACCCAGTACTTC.

The chain joins TRBV21-1 to TRBJ1-4. TRBV21-1 is annotated as a pseudogene. The CDR3 is made up of 14 amino acids. The CDR3 bases are TGTGCCAGCTTTTATGGGTCCCCAAATGAAAAACTGTTTTTT. Translation: CASFYGSPNEKLFF.

The V call is TRBV6-1, the J call TRBJ1-3; tentatively, D is TRBD1 (6 bases). The CDR3 is made up of 15 amino acids. V was clipped by 4 bases and J by 2 bases, with 12 bases between them. Germline CDR1 MNHNS, CDR2 SASEGT. The CDR3 bases are TGTGCCAGCAGTGCCACAGGGTGGACTGGAAACACCATATATTTT. Translating it yields CASSATGWTGNTIYF.

V and J are TRBV2 and TRBJ2-1, with 12 nucleotides matching TRBD2. Per the germline V gene, CDR1 is SNHLY and CDR2 is FYNNEI. The V gene end was trimmed by 7 bases and the J gene end by 9 bases; junction bases not matched to a gene: 16. The CDR3 spans 17 residues. The CDR3 sequence is CASTRGLAGPSNGEQFF. CDR3 bases: TGTGCCAGCACCCGAGGACTAGCGGGACCATCTAATGGTGAGCAGTTCTTC.

This sequence joins TRBV5-4 and TRBJ2-1; D not resolved. The CDR3 is 13 residues long. Germline V gives CDR1 SGHNT, CDR2 YYREEE (reference sequence). V was trimmed by 4 bases and J by 4 bases, leaving 9 bases between them. The CDR3 DNA sequence: TGTGCCAGCAGCCGTCCTGGGTACAATGAGCAGTTCTTC. Translating it yields CASSRPGYNEQFF.

The J gene is TRBJ2-1, the V gene TRBV7-6; D is uncertain. Trimming took 3 bases from V and 4 from J, leaving 16 bases between them. Germline values: CDR1 SGHVS, CDR2 FNYEAQ. The CDR3 runs to 16 residues. DNA for the CDR3: TGTGCCAGCAGCTTGGCCAGAAACCAAGTTTACAATGAGCAGTTCTTC. As protein: CASSLARNQVYNEQFF.

The CDR3 DNA reads TGCGCCAGCAGCTTGGAGGGTGGCCATGGCTACACCTTC. This translates into CASSLEGGHGYTF. This chain uses TRBV5-1 with TRBJ1-2; no firm D call. Trimming took 0 bases from V and 6 from J, leaving 9 bases between them. CDR1 and CDR2 from the germline V gene are SGHRS and YFSETQ. The CDR3 is 13 amino acids.

Points on this clone: Other DNA sequences in the same sample also yield this CDR3. The chain is built from TRBV15 and TRBJ2-7, with 8 bases fitting TRBD2. V lost 0 bases and J lost 2; bases outside the gene matches: 3. The germline CDR1 and CDR2 sequences are LNHNV and YYDKDF (reference sequence). The CDR3 length is 15 residues. For the CDR3, the DNA is TGTGCCACCAGCAGAGATACTAGCGGAACCTACGAGCAGTACTTC. Its translation: CATSRDTSGTYEQYF.

This chain links TRBV7-8 with TRBJ1-2, with 7 bases aligning to TRBD1. The CDR3 has 14 residues. V was clipped by 5 bases and J by 2 bases; unmatched bases: 5. The germline V gene has CDR1 SGHVS and CDR2 FQNEAQ. CDR3 protein: CASSLDRANYGYTF. For the CDR3, the DNA is TGTGCCAGCAGCCTCGACAGGGCCAACTATGGCTACACCTTC.

Concerning this clone: The same CDR3 can be traced to other DNA sequences in this sample. V usage is TRBV10-3 and J usage is TRBJ1-3, with D perhaps TRBD1 (5 bases). The CDR3 contains 14 residues. Germline CDR1 and CDR2: ENHRY and SYGVKD. The germline V and J ends were trimmed by 3 bases and 4 bases, with 10 bases remaining between them. The CDR3 is CAISDRDSGNTIYF. The CDR3 DNA reads as TGTGCCATCAGTGATAGGGACTCAGGAAACACCATATATTTT.

V gene TRBV6-5 combines with J gene TRBJ1-2; 8 bases are a match to TRBD1. CDR3 length: 15 residues. The germline CDR1 and CDR2 sequences are MNHEY and SVGAGI. With 5 bases clipped from V and 4 bases from J, the junction kept 9 bases outside the gene matches. The DNA of the CDR3 is TGTGCCAGCAGTCAAAACACCGGGACAGGCTATGGCTACACCTTC. The encoded protein is CASSQNTGTGYGYTF.

This clone was detected only a few times. Other DNA sequences from this sample encode an identical CDR3 as well. The chain combines TRBV5-6 with TRBJ1-2; 7 bases are shared with TRBD1. This CDR3 has 16 residues. The V and J ends lost 5 bases and 2 bases, in that order; junction bases with no gene match: 12. Germline V lookup: CDR1 SGHDT, CDR2 YYEEEE. The CDR3 loop reads CASSSTETGRNYGYTF. The CDR3 DNA follows: TGTGCCAGCAGTTCAACCGAGACAGGGCGAAACTATGGCTACACCTTC.

The rearrangement joins TRBV14 to TRBJ1-3, with D unclear. This CDR3 is built from 13 residues. Germline loops: CDR1 SGHDN, CDR2 FVKESK. The V gene lost 4 bases and the J gene lost 9 bases, with 13 bases spanning the gap. The CDR3 loop reads CASSLRSGRTIYF. Written as DNA, the CDR3 is TGTGCCAGCAGCCTACGGAGTGGTCGCACCATATATTTT.

The V and J genes are TRBV11-3 and TRBJ2-1; D might be TRBD2 (5 bases). V was pared by 4 bases and J by 6 bases, with 19 bases between. Per the germline V gene, CDR1 is SGHNT and CDR2 is YENEEA. The CDR3 is 16 amino acids. This CDR3 is CASSSRGPGNSNEQFF. Written as DNA, the CDR3 is TGTGCCAGCAGCTCGAGAGGTCCGGGGAATAGCAATGAGCAGTTCTTC.

The V and J genes are TRBV5-4 and TRBJ1-3; perhaps TRBD1 as D (5 bases). The V gene's germline CDR1 is SGHNT and CDR2 YYREEE (reference sequence). Trimming removed 3 bases at V and 4 bases at J, with 11 bases between. This CDR3 comprises 14 residues. This CDR3 is CASSSMTDGNTIYF. The CDR3 DNA reads TGTGCCAGCAGCTCGATGACAGACGGAAACACCATATATTTT.

The chain joins TRBV7-2 to TRBJ2-3; D uncertain. Trimming took off 5 bases at V and 0 bases at J, with 15 bases between the two ends. The CDR3 extends over 16 amino acids. Germline V gene sequence: CDR1 SGHTA, CDR2 FQGNSA. This chain's CDR3 is CASSLQAITSTDTQYF. The CDR3, as DNA: TGTGCCAGCAGCCTACAAGCCATAACGAGCACAGATACGCAGTATTTT.